Described below is a single TCR beta chain sequence and its context. Its antigen is unknown. This sample stems from a study of blood T cells in healthy people across ages. Study summary: About one barcoded beta molecule per two T cells came from capture by template switching.

The second PCR ran roughly 6 to 11 cycles with a sample-barcoded 5' primer and J-beta primers. Every cDNA was tagged by a template-switch adaptor with 12 random nucleotides. TCRdb re-called the 5' RACE reads with MiXCR, one entry per CDR3 protein. The profile shows about 1,500,000 distinct CDR3 sequences, about 30% of them singletons. Germline assignment: CDR1 GTSNPN and CDR2 SVGIG (reference sequence). The CDR3 has 14 residues. Trimming removed 2 bases from V and 3 bases from J, with 10 bases in between. Findings of the study overall: Measured against age, TCR beta diversity per million T cells decreased in a roughly linear manner.

Extraction yielded at least 5.5 micrograms of total RNA per sample. The sample was blood. V usage is TRBV30 and J usage is TRBJ2-2; D call uncertain. The TCR was taken from a woman aged 25 to 39 in good health. In DNA form, the CDR3 reads TGTGCCTGGAGTTTACGGTGGGACACCGGGGAGCTGTTTTTT. It is translated as CAWSLRWDTGELFF.